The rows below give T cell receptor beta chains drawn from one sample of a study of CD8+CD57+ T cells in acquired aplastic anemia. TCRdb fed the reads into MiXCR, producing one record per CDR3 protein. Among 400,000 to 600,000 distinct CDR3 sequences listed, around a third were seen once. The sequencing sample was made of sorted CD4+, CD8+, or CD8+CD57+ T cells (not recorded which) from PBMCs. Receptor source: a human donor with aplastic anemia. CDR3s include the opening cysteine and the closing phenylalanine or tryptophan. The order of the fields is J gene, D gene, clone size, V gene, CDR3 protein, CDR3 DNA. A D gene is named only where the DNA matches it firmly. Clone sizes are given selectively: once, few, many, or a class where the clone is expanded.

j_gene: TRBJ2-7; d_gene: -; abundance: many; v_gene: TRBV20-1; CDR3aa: CSARPRVGIYEQYF; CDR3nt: TGCAGTGCTAGGCCCCGGGTGGGTATTTACGAGCAGTACTTC
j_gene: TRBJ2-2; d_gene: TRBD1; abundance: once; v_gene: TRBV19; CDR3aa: CASSGGQGGTGELLF; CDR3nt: TGTGCCAGTAGCGGGGGACAGGGAGGCACCGGGGAGCTGCTTTTT
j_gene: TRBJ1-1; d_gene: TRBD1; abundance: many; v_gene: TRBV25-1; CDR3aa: CASSITGQGYTEAFF; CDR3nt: TGTGCCAGCAGTATAACGGGACAGGGATACACTGAAGCTTTCTTT
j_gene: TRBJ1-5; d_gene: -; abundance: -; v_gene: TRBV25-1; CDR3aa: CASSEWAGFLWTRHQHF; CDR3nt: -
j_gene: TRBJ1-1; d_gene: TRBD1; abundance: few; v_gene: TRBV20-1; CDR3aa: CSAKKQDRDSAEAFF; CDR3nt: TGCAGTGCTAAAAAACAGGACAGGGATTCTGCCGAAGCTTTCTTT
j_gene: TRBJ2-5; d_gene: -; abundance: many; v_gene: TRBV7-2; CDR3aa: CASSFEGKETQYF; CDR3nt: TGTGCCAGCAGCTTTGAGGGTAAAGAGACCCAGTACTTC
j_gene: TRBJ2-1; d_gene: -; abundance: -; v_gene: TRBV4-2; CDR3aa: CASSQEGGPYNEQFF; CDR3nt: TGTGCCAGCAGCCAAGAGGGCGGCCCCTACAATGAGCAGTTCTTC
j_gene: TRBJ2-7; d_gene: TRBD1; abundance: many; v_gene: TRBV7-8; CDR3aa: CASRPGTGGLGQYF; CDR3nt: TGTGCCAGCCGGCCTGGGACAGGGGGCTTGGGGCAGTACTTC
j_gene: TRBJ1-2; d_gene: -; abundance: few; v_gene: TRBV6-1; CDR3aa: CASSESGRGLYGYTF; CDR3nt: TGTGCCAGCAGTGAATCCGGCAGGGGCCTCTATGGCTACACCTTC
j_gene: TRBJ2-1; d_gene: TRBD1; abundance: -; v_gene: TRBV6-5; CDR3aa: CASSFEDRVNEQFF; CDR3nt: TGTGCCAGCAGTTTCGAGGACAGGGTCAATGAGCAGTTCTTC
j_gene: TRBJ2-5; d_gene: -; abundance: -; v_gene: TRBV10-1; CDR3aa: CASSESGGWETQYF; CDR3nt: TGCGCCAGCAGTGAGTCGGGGGGATGGGAGACCCAGTACTTC
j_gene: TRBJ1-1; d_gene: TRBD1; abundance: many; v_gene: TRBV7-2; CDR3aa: CASSPRGRGTEAFF; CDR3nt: TGTGCCAGCAGCCCCAGGGGGCGGGGCACTGAAGCTTTCTTT
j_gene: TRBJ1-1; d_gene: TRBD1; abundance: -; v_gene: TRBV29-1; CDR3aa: CSVGQPLTEAFF; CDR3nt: TGCAGCGTGGGACAGCCTCTAACTGAAGCTTTCTTT
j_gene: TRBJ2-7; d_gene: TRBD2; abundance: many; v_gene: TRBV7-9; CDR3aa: CASSFSTSGAYEQYF; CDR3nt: TGTGCCAGCAGCTTCAGCACTAGCGGGGCCTACGAGCAGTACTTC
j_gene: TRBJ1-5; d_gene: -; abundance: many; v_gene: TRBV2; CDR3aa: CASSVSSDQPQHF; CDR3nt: TGTGCCAGCAGTGTAAGTTCCGATCAGCCCCAGCATTTT
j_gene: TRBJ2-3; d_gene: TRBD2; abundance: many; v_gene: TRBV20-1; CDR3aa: CSALAWREGTDTQYF; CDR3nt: TGCAGTGCTCTGGCCTGGCGGGAGGGCACAGATACGCAGTATTTT
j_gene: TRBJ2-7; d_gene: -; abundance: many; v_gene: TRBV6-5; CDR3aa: CASSFTVLTYEQYF; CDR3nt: TGTGCCAGCAGTTTCACGGTCCTCACCTACGAGCAGTACTTC
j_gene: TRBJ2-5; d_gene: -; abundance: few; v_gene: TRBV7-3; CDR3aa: CASSRGGSETQYF; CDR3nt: TGTGCCAGCAGCAGGGGGGGCTCAGAGACCCAGTACTTC
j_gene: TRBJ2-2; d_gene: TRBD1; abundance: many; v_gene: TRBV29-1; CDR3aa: CSAGTGLVGELFF; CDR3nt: TGCAGCGCCGGGACAGGGTTAGTCGGGGAGCTGTTTTTT
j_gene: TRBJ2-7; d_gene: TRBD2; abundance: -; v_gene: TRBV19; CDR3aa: CASSVSGGPGSYEQYF; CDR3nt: TGTGCCAGTAGTGTTAGCGGGGGGCCGGGATCCTACGAGCAGTACTTC
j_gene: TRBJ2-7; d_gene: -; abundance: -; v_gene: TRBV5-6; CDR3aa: CASSRHPRTEAYEQYF; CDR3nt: TGTGCCAGCAGCCGGCATCCCCGGACAGAGGCCTACGAGCAGTACTTC
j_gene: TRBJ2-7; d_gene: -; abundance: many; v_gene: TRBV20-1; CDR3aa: CSALGERGIGSEQYF; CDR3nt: TGCAGTGCCCTAGGGGAACGCGGGATAGGGTCCGAGCAGTACTTC
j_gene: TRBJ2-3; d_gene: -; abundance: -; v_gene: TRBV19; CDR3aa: CASSMGGGVDTQYF; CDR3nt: TGTGCCAGTAGTATGGGAGGGGGGGTAGATACGCAGTATTTT
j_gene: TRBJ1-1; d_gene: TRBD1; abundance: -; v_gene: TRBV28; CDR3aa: CASSPPGTGRQNTEAFF; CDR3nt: TGTGCCAGCAGTCCCCCCGGGACAGGAAGACAGAACACTGAAGCTTTCTTT
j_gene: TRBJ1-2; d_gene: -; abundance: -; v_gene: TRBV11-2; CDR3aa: CASSLPGTPGYTF; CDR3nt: TGTGCCAGCAGCCTACCCGGGACACCTGGCTACACCTTC
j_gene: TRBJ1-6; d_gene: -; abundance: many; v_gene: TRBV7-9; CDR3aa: CASSLGTYNSPLHF; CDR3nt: TGTGCCAGCAGCTTAGGGACGTATAATTCACCCCTCCACTTT
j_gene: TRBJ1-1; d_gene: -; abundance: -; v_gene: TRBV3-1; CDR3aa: CASSHRQKEAFF; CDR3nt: TGTGCCAGCAGCCATCGACAGAAGGAAGCTTTCTTT
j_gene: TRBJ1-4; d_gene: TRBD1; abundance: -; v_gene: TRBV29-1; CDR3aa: CSLWDRGDEKLFF; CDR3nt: TGCAGCTTATGGGACAGGGGGGACGAAAAACTGTTTTTT
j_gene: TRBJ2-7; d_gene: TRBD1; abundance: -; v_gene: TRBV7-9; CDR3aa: CASSRKGQGSEQYF; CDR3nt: TGTGCCAGCAGCCGGAAGGGACAGGGCTCCGAGCAGTACTTT